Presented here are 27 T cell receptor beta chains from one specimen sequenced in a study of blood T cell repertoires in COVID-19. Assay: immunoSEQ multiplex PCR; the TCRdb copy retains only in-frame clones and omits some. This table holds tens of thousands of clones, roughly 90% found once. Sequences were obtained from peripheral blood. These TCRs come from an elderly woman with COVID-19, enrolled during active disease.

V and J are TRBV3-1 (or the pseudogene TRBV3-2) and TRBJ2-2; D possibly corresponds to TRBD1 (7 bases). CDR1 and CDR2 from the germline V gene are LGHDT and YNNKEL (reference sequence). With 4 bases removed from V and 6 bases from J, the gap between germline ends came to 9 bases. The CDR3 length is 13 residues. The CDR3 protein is CASSRRGAGELFF. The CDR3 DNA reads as TGTGCCAGCAGCCGCAGGGGGGCCGGGGAGCTGTTTTTT.

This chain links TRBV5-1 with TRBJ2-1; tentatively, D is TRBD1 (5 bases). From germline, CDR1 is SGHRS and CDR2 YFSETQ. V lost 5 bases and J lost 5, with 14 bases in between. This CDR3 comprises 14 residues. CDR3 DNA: TGCGCCAGCAGTACCGCAGGGTTGAACAATGAGCAGTTCTTC. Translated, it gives CASSTAGLNNEQFF.

The CDR3 loop is CASSLRTSGGNEQFF. DNA for the CDR3: TGTGCCAGCAGCCTAAGGACTAGCGGGGGCAATGAGCAGTTCTTC. This chain connects TRBV7-2 to TRBJ2-1; TRBD2 aligns across 13 bases. The CDR3 covers 15 residues. CDR1 SGHTA and CDR2 FQGNSA come from the germline V gene. With V trimmed by 5 bases and J by 6 bases, 4 bases remained unmatched.

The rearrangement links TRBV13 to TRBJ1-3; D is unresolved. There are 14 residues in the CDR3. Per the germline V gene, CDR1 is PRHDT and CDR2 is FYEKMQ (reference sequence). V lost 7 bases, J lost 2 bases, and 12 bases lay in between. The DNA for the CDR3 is TGTGCCAGCACTTGGAGTCGGACTGGAAACACCATATATTTT. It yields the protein CASTWSRTGNTIYF.

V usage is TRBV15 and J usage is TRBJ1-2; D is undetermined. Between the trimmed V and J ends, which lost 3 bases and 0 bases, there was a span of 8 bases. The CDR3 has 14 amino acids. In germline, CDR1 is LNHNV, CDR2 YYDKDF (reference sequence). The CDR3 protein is CATSSLGANYGYTF. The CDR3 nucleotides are TGTGCCACCAGCAGCCTGGGAGCTAACTATGGCTACACCTTC.

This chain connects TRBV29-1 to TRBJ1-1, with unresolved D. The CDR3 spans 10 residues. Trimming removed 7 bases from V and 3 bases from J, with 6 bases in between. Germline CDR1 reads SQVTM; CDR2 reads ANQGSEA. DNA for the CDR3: TGCAGCGGAAGAGACACTGAAGCTTTCTTT. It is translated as CSGRDTEAFF.

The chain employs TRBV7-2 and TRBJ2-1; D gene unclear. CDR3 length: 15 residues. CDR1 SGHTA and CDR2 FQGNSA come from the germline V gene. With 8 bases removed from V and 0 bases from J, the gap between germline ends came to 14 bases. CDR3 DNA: TGTGCCAGCCTCTTCCAGAGGAGCTCCTACAATGAGCAGTTCTTC. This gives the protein CASLFQRSSYNEQFF.

As DNA, the CDR3 is TGTGCCAGCAGCCTCGGACAGGCTGACTACAATGAGCAGTTCTTC. It encodes CASSLGQADYNEQFF. J is TRBJ2-1 and V is TRBV9; 7 nucleotides match TRBD1. Germline loops: CDR1 SGDLS, CDR2 YYNGEE. With V trimmed by 4 bases and J by 3 bases, 7 bases remained unmatched. This CDR3 is built from 15 residues. The entire variable domain, with the rest obtained from reference TRBV9 and TRBJ2-1, is as follows: DSGVTQTPKHLITATGQRVTLRCSPRSGDLSVYWYQQSLDQGLQFLIQYYNGEERAKGNILERFSAQQFPDLHSELNLSSLELGDSALYFCASSLGQADYNEQFFGPGTRLTVL.

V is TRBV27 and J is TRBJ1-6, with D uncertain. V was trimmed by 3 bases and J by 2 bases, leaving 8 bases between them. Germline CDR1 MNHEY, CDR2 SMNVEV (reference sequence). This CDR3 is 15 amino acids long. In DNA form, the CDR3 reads TGTGCCAGCAGTTTTTCGGTAGCCTATAATTCACCCCTCCACTTT. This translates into CASSFSVAYNSPLHF.

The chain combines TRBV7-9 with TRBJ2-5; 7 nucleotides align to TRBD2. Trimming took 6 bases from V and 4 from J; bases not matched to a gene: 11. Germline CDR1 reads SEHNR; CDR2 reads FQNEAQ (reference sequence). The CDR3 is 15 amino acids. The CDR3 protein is CASSSPGGVGETQYF. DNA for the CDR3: TGTGCCAGCAGTTCCCCGGGGGGTGTGGGAGAGACCCAGTACTTC.

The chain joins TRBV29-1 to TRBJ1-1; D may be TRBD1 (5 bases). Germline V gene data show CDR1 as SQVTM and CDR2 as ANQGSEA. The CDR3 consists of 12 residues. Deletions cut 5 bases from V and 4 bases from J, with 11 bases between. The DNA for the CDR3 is TGCAGCGTTTGGTCGGGGGGCACTGAAGCTTTCTTT. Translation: CSVWSGGTEAFF.

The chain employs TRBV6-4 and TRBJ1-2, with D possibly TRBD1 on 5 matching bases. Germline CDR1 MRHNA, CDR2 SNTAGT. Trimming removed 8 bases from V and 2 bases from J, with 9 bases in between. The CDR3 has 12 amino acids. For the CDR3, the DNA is TGTGCCAGCGGGGCTCCCAACTATGGCTACACCTTC. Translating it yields CASGAPNYGYTF.

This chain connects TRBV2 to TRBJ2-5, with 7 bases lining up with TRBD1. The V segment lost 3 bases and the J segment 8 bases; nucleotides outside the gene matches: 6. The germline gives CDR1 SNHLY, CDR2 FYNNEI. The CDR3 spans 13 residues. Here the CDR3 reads CASSDRQGDTQYF. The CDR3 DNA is TGTGCCAGCAGTGATAGGCAGGGGGATACCCAGTACTTC.

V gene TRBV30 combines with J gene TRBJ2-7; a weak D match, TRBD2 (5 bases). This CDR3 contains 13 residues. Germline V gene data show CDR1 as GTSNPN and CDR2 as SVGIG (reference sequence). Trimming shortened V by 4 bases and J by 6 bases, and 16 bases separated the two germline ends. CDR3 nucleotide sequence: TGTGCCTGGACGGACTCACGGATGAGCGAGCAGTACTTC. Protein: CAWTDSRMSEQYF.

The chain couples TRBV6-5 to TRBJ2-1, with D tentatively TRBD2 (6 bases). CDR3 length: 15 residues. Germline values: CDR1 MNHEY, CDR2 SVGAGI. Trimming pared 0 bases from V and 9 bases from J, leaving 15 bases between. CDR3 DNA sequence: TGTGCCAGCAGTTACTCCCACGGGGGAAGTTTTGAGCAGTTCTTC. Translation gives CASSYSHGGSFEQFF.

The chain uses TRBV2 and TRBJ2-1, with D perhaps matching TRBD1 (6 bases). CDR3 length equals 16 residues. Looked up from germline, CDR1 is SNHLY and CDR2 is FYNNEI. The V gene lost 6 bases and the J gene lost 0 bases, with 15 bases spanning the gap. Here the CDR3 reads CASSGRGRSSYNEQFF. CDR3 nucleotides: TGTGCCAGCAGCGGCAGGGGCAGGAGCTCCTACAATGAGCAGTTCTTC.

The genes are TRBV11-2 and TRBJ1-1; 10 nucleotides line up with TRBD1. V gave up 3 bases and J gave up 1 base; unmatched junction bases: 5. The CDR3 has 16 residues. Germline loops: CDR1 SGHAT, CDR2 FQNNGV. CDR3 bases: TGTGCCAGCAGCTTTCGACAGGGGGCCCCGAACACTGAAGCTTTCTTT. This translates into CASSFRQGAPNTEAFF.

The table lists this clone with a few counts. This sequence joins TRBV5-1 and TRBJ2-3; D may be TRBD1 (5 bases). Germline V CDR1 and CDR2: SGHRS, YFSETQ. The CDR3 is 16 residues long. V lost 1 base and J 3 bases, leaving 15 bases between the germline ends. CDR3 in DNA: TGCGCCAGCAGCTTGCAGGGTTCTGTTCGAACAGATACGCAGTATTTT. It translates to CASSLQGSVRTDTQYF.

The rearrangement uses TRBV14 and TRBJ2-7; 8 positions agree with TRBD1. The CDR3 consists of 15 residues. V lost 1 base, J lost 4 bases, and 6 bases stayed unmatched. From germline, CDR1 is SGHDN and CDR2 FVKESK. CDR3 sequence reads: CASSQGRTGPYEQYF. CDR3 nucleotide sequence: TGTGCCAGCAGCCAAGGAAGGACAGGGCCATACGAGCAGTACTTC.

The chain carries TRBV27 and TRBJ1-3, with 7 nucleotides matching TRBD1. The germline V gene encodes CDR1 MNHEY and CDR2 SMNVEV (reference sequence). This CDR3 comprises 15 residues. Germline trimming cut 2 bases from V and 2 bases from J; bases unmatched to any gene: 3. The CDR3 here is CASSLGQGAGNTIYF. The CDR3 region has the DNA TGTGCCAGCAGTTTAGGGCAGGGGGCTGGAAACACCATATATTTT.

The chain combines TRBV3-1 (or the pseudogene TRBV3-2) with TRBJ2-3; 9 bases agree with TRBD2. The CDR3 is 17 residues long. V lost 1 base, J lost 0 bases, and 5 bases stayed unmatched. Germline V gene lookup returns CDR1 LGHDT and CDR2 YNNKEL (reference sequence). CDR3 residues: CASSQVTSGPSTDTQYF. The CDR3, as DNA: TGTGCCAGCAGCCAAGTGACTAGCGGCCCTAGCACAGATACGCAGTATTTT.

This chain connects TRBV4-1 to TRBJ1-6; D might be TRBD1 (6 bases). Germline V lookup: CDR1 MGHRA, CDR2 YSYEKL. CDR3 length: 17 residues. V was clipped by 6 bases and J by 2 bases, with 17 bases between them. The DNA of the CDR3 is TGCGCCAGCAGTTCTGGGATGGGGGGGCCCTATAATTCACCCCTCCACTTT. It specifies CASSSGMGGPYNSPLHF.

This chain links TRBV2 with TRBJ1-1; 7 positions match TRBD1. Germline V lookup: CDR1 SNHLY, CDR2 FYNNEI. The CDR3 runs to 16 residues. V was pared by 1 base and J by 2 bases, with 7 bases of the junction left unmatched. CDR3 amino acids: CASSEEMGQLNTEAFF. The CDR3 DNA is TGTGCCAGCAGTGAAGAAATGGGACAGTTAAACACTGAAGCTTTCTTT.

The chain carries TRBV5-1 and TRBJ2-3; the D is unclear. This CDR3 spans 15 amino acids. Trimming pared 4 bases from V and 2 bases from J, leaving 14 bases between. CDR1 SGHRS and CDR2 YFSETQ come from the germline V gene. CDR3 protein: CASSLGFEVTDTQYF. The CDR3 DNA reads TGCGCCAGCAGCCTTGGGTTTGAGGTCACAGATACGCAGTATTTT.

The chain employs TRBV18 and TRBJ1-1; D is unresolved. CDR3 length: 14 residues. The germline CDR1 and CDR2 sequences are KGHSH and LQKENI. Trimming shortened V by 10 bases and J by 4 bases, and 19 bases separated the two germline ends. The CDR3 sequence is CATLTRRSSTEAFF. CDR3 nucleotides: TGTGCCACTCTGACGCGGCGGTCAAGCACTGAAGCTTTCTTT.

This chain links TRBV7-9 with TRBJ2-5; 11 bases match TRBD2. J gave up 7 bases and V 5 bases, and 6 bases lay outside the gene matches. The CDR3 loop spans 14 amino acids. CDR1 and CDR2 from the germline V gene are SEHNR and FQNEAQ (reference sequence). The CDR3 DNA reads TGTGCCAGCAGCAGATACCTAGCGGGGGGGACCCAGTACTTC. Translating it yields CASSRYLAGGTQYF.

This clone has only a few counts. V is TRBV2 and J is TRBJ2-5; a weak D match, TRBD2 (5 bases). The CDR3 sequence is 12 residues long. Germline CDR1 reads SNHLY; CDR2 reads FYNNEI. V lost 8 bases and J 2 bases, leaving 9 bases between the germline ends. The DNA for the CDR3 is TGTGCCAGCGAGCAGCGGCAAGAGACCCAGTACTTC. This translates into CASEQRQETQYF.